This T cell receptor (beta chain) came from a study of a mutant IDH1 vaccine in newly diagnosed glioma. Regarding time point: week 23, last vaccination. The investigators gave 300 ug of mutant IDH1 20-mer peptide in each vaccine dose, together with topical imiquimod. Worth noting for this clone: The antigen is not known.

Some clones are missing from TCRdb's copy, which holds only in-frame ones; the method was immunoSEQ multiplex PCR. The sample comprises 40,000 or so clones, 84% of which are singletons, and about 2.4% rests with the top ten. This TCR was recovered from a woman aged 18-29 years with glioma. Some clones in this sample may be carry-over from other donors' samples. The sample consisted of PBMCs, taken from a glioma patient whose treatment included an IDH1 peptide vaccine.

The CDR3 bases are TGTGCCAGCTTGGCCCCTCCCTATGGCTACACCTTC. Its translation: CASLAPPYGYTF. V is TRBV28 and J is TRBJ1-2, with D unresolved. Trimming left V 8 bases short and J 4 bases short, with 11 bases between. This CDR3 contains 12 residues. Germline V gene lookup returns CDR1 MDHEN and CDR2 SYDVKM.